One T cell receptor beta chain is described in this entry. Ten or more counts support this clonotype. Its binding antigen is unknown. Per-base qualities were not stored, and no clone one base away is much larger. The record originates from a study of T cells in Graves' hyperthyroidism and ophthalmopathy (dated by TCRdb to between 2019 and 2020). Looking at the study overall: Peripheral blood was collected at initial diagnosis, before any treatment. To identify TCR V-J signatures that set the groups apart, the researchers used a discovery cohort of 100 patients, made up of around 42 with Graves' ophthalmopathy and some 60 with stable Graves' hyperthyroidism. Whether ophthalmopathy could be predicted prospectively was tested in an independent validation cohort made up of approximately 19 hyperthyroidism patients plus 17 patients who later progressed to ophthalmopathy. For training and testing, the roughly 100 patients in the discovery cohort were randomly divided in a 7:3 ratio. In addition, the study compared T-cell repertoires in thyroid tissue and in blood from roughly 6 Graves' hyperthyroidism patients. Following sampling, methimazole starting at 30 mg daily was given to hyperthyroidism patients, and high-dose intravenous methylprednisolone was given to ophthalmopathy patients. TCR Vbeta CDR3 sequencing of fewer than 150 peripheral blood samples (more than 40 ophthalmopathy, approximately 80 hyperthyroidism and roughly 17 progressor patients) is reported in the paper.

A patient counted as having stable Graves' hyperthyroidism if no progression to ophthalmopathy occurred over 18 months of follow-up. Hyperthyroidism patients were newly diagnosed, had a disease duration of under 2 months, and were aged 18 to 65 years. Any patient with an uncontrolled infection, another autoimmune disease, pregnancy or lactation was excluded. Clinical symptoms, serum thyroxine and TRAb, thyroid ultrasound, and orbital computed tomography formed the basis for the diagnoses. PBMCs were separated from roughly 10 ml of fresh peripheral blood using Ficoll-Paque density gradient centrifugation. Trizol reagent was used to extract total RNA, and RNA quality was then checked on an Agilent 2100 Bioanalyzer. Relative to germline, V is missing 5 bases and J is missing 4 bases, with 6 bases of the junction outside any gene match. From its cysteine to its phenylalanine, the CDR3 spans 14 amino acids. The read is trimmed to its CDR3 DNA, 42 bases read in frame from base 1. Sequences MDHEN (CDR1) and SYDVKM (CDR2) are obtained from the germline V gene.

The investigation overall reported the following: In validation, the model predicted progression to ophthalmopathy a median of around six months before onset, with 65% to 71% sensitivity and roughly 77% specificity. Sample size was not statistically predetermined, and investigators were not blinded to group allocation. Most expanded thyroid clonotypes (frequency above 0.001) were also found in blood, which suggests that blood repertoires may mirror thyroid immune responses. Ophthalmopathy was separated from stable hyperthyroidism by a 13 V-J signature model, with about 88% sensitivity and approximately 84% specificity obtained in cross-validation and 80%/75% obtained in testing.

The TCR beta CDR3 regions were amplified from the RNA transcripts. The first round of RT-PCR for the TCR CDR3 was performed with the HTBI primer set and the Qiagen OneStep RT-PCR kit. Libraries were constructed in a second round of multiplex PCR, after which size selection and purification were carried out. Libraries were sequenced paired-end with 100 bp reads on an Illumina HiSeq2000. The study's processing was this. SOAPnuke was used to process the raw data, throwing out any read that contained adapters or uncalled bases, had a mean Phred below 15, or lacked an exact constant-primer or identifier match. High-quality paired reads were merged using COPE v1.2.5, and each unique nucleotide sequence was defined as a clonotype. Clonotypes were aligned to IMGT TRBV, TRBD and TRBJ reference segments using MiTCR v1.1. Only V-J combinations with frequency above 0.0001, covering 99% to 99.2% of repertoires, were analysed. The TCS score was defined as the ratio of F50 (clonal expansion) to E x V (chaos), calculated using BLOSUM62-based TCRdist between CDR3 peptides within each V-J. Welch's t-statistics and random forest reduced 514 V-J features to 13, which were used in a naive Bayes classifier (R e1071). Starting from the raw public reads, TCRdb applied fastp trimming at Q25, assembled clones with MiXCR and retained in-frame beta chains. Rows are unified per CDR3 protein, each entry keeping the most common DNA and genes. In this record, the V and J calls reflect TCRdb's handling and not the investigators' own analysis. The sample table shows hundreds of thousands of distinct CDR3 sequences, and over 11% are seen once. The ten top clones hold around 23% of the sample.

Sequenced sample: blood. The TCR comes from a woman aged 25 to 39 with Graves' hyperthyroidism. The chain is assembled from TRBV28 and TRBJ2-5; 8 junctional bases match TRBD2. The CDR3 reads CASSRRGGGETQYF. The sequenced DNA is TGTGCCAGCAGTCGTCGGGGGGGAGGAGAGACCCAGTACTTC. With all but the CDR3 taken from the reference TRBV28 and TRBJ2-5 genes, the full variable domain is: DVKVTQSSRYLVKRTGEKVFLECVQDMDHENMFWYRQDPGLGLRLIYFSYDVKMKEKGDIPEGYSVSREKKERFSLILESASTNQTSMYLCASSRRGGGETQYFGPGTRLLVL.